This T cell receptor (beta chain) came from a study of blood T cell repertoires in COVID-19 (dated by TCRdb to about 2020). A note on the overall study: Collaborator samples came from the United States, Italy and Spain and covered acute and convalescent phases of COVID-19. Subjects who had been exposed to COVID-19, were actively infected with it, or had recovered from it provided the deeply sampled blood TCRbeta repertoires that made up the dataset. The sample metadata nearly always contained a de-identified subject ID, COVID-19 status, age in years and sex. The prospective study material was composed of cDNA or gDNA derived from T cells, B-cell-depleted T cells, or PBMCs. Where HLA class I and class II types were available, the types were taken from metadata supplied by the sample provider, not from assay-based typing. A freely available public database, intended as a resource for researchers studying the immune response to SARS-CoV-2, is where the repertoires were released. Samples came from the ongoing ImmuneRACE study (first 160 participants) plus 1,254 subjects from 6 global collaborators. Findings and caveats that apply to the study as a whole: The quantity of clinical and demographic metadata differed by source and by participant and was supplied without curation.

TCRbeta CDR3 regions were amplified from genomic DNA using the immunoSEQ Assay, a bias-controlled multiplex PCR. In the paper's pipeline: The number of nucleated cells in each sample was estimated by amplification of reference gene primers within the assay. To quantify the absolute abundance of each unique TCRbeta CDR3 rearrangement, sequence reads were collapsed and filtered. For each sample, productive Simpson clonality was calculated as the square root of Simpson's diversity index across productive rearrangements. In TCRdb, the immuneACCESS table is reduced to in-frame sequences with V and J assigned. These tables do not hold every clone; where another copy was compared, an unresolved V gene accounts for under half, and the others remain unexplained. The V and J calls and clone size come from that table; D and trimming were worked out from the DNA. This sample lists some 400,000 clones; roughly four fifths were detected once. 1.1% of the sample lies in the top ten.

Collaborating institutions collected whole blood in K2EDTA tubes following their own protocols. For TCRbeta analysis, collaborators shipped samples as frozen whole blood, isolated PBMCs, or DNA extracted from either of those sample types. From the cysteine through the phenylalanine, the CDR3 covers 13 amino acids. This entry keeps only the CDR3 DNA: 39 bases, framed from base 1. V is reduced by 7 bases and J by 4 bases, leaving a spacing of 13 bases between them. The germline V gene gives CDR1 as MNHEY and CDR2 as SVGAGI. About this clone itself: Its antigen is unknown. The input lacks base qualities; no much larger clone sits a single base away.

The source of this sequence is a human donor with acute or convalescent COVID-19. The donor label of this sample is uncertain. Source material: peripheral blood. The sequence is built from TRBV6-5 and TRBJ1-1; the D gene is unclear. In nucleotides, the sequence is TGTGCCAGCAAGAGGGCAGAGCTCACTGAAGCTTTCTTT. Its translation is CASKRAELTEAFF.